This T cell receptor (beta chain) was identified during a study of OX40 agonist ivuxolimab in advanced cancers. Study-level points and caveats: Low normalized T-cell clonal expansion also characterized some of the nonresponders.

The assay was immunoSEQ multiplex PCR, and TCRdb's table has in-frame clones only and misses some. Among 83,000 or so clones listed, approximately 90% were seen once. From germline, CDR1 is MNHNY and CDR2 SVGAGI (reference sequence). The CDR3 loop spans 14 amino acids. The V and J ends lost 7 bases and 9 bases respectively, with 16 bases between them. As to this clone: Its antigen is currently unknown.

Sample: CD4+ or CD8+ T cells sorted from blood, taken in a trial of the OX40 agonist ivuxolimab. V usage is TRBV6-6 and J usage is TRBJ1-6; D may be TRBD1 (6 bases). This TCR came from an adult with an advanced solid tumor such as melanoma, head and neck, liver or kidney cancer. CDR3 coding DNA: TGTGCCAGCAAAGGGGGACACACAAGTTCACCCCTCCACTTT. Encoded protein: CASKGGHTSSPLHF.